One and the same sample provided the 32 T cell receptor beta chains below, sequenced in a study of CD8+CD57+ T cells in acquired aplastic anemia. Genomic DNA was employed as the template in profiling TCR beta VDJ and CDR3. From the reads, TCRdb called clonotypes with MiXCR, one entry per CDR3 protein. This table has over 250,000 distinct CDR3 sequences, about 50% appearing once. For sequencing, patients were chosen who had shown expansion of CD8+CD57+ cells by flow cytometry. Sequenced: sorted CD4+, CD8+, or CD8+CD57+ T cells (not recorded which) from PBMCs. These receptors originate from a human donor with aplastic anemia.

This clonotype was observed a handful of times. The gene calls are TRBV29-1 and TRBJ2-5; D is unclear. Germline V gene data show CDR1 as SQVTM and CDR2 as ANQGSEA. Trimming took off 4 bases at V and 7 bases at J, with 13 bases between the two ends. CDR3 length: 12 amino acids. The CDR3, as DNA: TGCAGCGTTGCCTTAAGCGAAGGGACCCAGTACTTC. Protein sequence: CSVALSEGTQYF.

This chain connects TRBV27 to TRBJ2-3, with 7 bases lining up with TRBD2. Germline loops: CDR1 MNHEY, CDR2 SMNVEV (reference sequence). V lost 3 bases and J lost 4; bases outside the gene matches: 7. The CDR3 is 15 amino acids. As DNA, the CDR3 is TGTGCCAGCAGTTTCGGACTAGAAGGCTCAGATACGCAGTATTTT. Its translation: CASSFGLEGSDTQYF.

The CDR3 loop is CASSTDTNQPQHF. The CDR3 nucleotides are TGCGCCAGCAGTACGGACACCAATCAGCCCCAGCATTTT. This sequence joins TRBV10-2 and TRBJ1-5; D may be TRBD1 (5 bases). CDR3 size: 13 residues. V was shortened by 5 bases and J by 3 bases, with 8 bases between the two germline ends. Germline CDR1 reads WSHSY; CDR2 reads SAAADI.

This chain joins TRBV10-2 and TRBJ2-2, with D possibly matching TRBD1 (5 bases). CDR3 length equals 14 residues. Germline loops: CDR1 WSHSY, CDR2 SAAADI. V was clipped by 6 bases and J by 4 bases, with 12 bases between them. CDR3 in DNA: TGCGCCAGCAGAGACAGAAGGGCCACCGGGGAGCTGTTTTTT. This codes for CASRDRRATGELFF.

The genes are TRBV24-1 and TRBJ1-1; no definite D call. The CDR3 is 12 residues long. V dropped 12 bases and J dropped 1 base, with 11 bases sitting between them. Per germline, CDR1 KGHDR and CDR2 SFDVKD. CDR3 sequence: CAPRGGNTEAFF. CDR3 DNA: TGTGCCCCCCGCGGAGGGAACACTGAAGCTTTCTTT.

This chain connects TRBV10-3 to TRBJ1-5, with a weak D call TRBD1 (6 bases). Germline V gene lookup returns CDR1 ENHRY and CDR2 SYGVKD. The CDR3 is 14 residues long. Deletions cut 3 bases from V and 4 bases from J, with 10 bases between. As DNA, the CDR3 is TGTGCCATCAGTGAAGGACAGAGTAATCAGCCCCAGCATTTT. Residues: CAISEGQSNQPQHF.

DNA for the CDR3: TGTGCCAGCAGTGAAAACTGGGTGGGTAACTATGGCTACACCTTC. Encoded protein: CASSENWVGNYGYTF. The V call is TRBV25-1, the J call TRBJ1-2, with D hard to call. This CDR3 has 15 amino acids. Germline V gives CDR1 MGHDK, CDR2 SYGVNS. Trimming removed 2 bases at V and 1 base at J, with 11 bases between.

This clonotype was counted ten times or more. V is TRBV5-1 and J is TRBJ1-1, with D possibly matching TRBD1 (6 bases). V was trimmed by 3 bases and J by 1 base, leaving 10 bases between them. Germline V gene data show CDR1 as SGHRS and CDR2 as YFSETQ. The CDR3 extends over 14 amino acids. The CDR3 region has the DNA TGCGCCAGCAGCTCGAGGGGGGAGAACACTGAAGCTTTCTTT. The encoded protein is CASSSRGENTEAFF.

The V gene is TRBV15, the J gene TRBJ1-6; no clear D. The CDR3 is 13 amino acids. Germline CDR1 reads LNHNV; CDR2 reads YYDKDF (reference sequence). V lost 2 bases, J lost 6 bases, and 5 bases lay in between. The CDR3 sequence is CATSRNSNSPLHF. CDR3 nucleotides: TGTGCCACCAGCAGAAACAGTAATTCACCCCTCCACTTT.

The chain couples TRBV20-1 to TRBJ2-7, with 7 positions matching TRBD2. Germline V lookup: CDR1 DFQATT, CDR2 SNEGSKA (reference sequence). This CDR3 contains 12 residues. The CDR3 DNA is TGCAGCACCCGTGGGGAGGGCTACGAGCAGTACTTC. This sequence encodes CSTRGEGYEQYF.

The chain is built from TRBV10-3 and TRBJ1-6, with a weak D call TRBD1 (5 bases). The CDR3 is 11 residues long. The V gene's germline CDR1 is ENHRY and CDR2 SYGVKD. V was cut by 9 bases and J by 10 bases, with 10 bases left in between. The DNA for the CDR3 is TGTGCCATAGGGGAGGAATCACCCCTCCACTTT. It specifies CAIGEESPLHF.

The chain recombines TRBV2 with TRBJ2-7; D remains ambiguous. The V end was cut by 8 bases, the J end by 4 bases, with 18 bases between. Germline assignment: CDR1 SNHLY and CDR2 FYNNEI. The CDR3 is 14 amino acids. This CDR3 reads CASDLGSPPYEQYF. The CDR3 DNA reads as TGTGCCAGCGACTTAGGGTCCCCCCCATACGAGCAGTACTTC.

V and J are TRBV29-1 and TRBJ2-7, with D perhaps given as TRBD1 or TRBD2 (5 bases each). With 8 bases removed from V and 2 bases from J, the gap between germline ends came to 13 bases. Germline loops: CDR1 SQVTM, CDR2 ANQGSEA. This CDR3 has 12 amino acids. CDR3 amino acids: CSPSGAPYEQYF. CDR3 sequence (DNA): TGCAGCCCATCCGGGGCACCCTACGAGCAGTACTTC.

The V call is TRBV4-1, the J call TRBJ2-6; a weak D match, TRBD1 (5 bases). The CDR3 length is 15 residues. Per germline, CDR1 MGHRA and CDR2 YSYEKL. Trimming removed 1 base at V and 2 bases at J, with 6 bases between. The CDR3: CASSQAGPGANVLTF. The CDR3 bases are TGCGCCAGCAGCCAAGCAGGGCCTGGGGCCAACGTCCTGACTTTC.

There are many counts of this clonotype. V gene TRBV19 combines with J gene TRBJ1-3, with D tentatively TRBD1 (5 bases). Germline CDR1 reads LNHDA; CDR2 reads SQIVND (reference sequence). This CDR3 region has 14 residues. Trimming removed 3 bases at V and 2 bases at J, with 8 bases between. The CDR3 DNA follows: TGTGCCAGTAGTATGCTGGGGGCTGGAAACACCATATATTTT. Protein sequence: CASSMLGAGNTIYF.

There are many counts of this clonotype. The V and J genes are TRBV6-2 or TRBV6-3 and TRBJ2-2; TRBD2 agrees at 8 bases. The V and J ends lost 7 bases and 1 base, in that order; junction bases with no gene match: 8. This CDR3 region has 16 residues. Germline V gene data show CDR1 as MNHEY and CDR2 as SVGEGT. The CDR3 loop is CASTERGILNTGELFF. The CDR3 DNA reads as TGTGCCAGCACTGAGCGGGGGATCCTGAACACCGGGGAGCTGTTTTTT.

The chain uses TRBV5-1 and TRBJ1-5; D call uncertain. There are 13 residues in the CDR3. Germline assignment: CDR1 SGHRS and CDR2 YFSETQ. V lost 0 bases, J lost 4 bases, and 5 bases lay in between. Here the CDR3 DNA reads TGCGCCAGCAGCTTGGATGTAAATCAGCCCCAGCATTTT. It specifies CASSLDVNQPQHF.

Here the CDR3 reads CASSIEGNTDTQYF. The CDR3 bases are TGTGCCAGTAGTATAGAGGGCAACACAGATACGCAGTATTTT. This rearrangement joins TRBV19 to TRBJ2-3, with D hard to call. Trimming removed 0 bases from V and 2 bases from J, with 6 bases in between. The CDR3 runs 14 residues. Germline CDR1 and CDR2: LNHDA and SQIVND (reference sequence). Together with reference TRBV19 and TRBJ2-3, the CDR3 gives the full variable domain: DGGITQSPKYLFRKEGQNVTLSCEQNLNHDAMYWYRQDPGQGLRLIYYSQIVNDFQKGDIAEGYSVSREKKESFPLTVTSAQKNPTAFYLCASSIEGNTDTQYFGPGTRLTVL.

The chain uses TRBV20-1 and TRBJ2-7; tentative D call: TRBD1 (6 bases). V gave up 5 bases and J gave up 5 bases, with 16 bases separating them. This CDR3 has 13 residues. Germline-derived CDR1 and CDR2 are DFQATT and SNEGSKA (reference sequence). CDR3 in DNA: TGCAGTGCTCTTGCTCCTAGGGGGAACGAGCAGTACTTC. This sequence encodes CSALAPRGNEQYF.

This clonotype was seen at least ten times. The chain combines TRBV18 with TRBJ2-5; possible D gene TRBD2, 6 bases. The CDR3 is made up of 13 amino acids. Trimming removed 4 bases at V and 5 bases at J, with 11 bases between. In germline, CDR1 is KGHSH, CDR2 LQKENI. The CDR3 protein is CASSRRGAETQYF. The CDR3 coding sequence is TGTGCCAGCTCACGGCGCGGGGCGGAGACCCAGTACTTC. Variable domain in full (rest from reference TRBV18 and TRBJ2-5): NAGVMQNPRHLVRRRGQEARLRCSPMKGHSHVYWYRQLPEEGLKFMVYLQKENIIDESGMPKERFSAEFPKEGPSILRIQQVVRGDSAAYFCASSRRGAETQYFGPGTRLLVL.

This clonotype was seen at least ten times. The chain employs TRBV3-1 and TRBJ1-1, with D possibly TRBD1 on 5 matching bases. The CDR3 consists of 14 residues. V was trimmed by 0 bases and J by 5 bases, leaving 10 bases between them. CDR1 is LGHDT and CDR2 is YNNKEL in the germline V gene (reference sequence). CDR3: CASSQDRQGTEAFF. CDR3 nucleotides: TGTGCCAGCAGCCAAGATCGGCAGGGAACTGAAGCTTTCTTT.

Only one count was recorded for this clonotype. The CDR3 bases are TGTGCCAGTAGTATTAAGGAGGGAAGTGGTCAGCCCCAGCATTTT. It encodes CASSIKEGSGQPQHF. J is TRBJ1-5 and V is TRBV19; no definite D call. The germline V gene has CDR1 LNHDA and CDR2 SQIVND (reference sequence). Trimming cost V 3 bases and J 6 bases, with 15 bases left between them. The CDR3 sequence is 15 residues long.

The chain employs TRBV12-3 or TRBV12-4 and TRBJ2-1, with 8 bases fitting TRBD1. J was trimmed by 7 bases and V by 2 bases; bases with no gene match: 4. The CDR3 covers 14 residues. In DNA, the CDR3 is TGTGCCAGCAGTTTATTCCAGGGGGCTAATGAGCAGTTCTTC. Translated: CASSLFQGANEQFF.

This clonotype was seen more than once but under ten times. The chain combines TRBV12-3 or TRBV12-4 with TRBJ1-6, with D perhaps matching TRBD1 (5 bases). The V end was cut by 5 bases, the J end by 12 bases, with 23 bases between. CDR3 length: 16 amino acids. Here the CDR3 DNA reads TGTGCCAGCAGTAACAGAAGGGACGGACAAGGCGGACCCCTCCACTTT. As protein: CASSNRRDGQGGPLHF.

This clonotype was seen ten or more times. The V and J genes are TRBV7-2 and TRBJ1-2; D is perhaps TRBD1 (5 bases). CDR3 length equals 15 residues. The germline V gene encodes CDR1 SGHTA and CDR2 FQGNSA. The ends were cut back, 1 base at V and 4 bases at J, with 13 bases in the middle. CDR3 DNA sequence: TGTGCCAGCAGCTTAGTAGCAGGGAGAGGCTATGGCTACACCTTC. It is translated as CASSLVAGRGYGYTF. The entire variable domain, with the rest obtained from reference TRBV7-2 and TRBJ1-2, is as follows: GAGVSQSPSNKVTEKGKDVELRCDPISGHTALYWYRQSLGQGLEFLIYFQGNSAPDKSGLPSDRFSAERTGGSVSTLTIQRTQQEDSAVYLCASSLVAGRGYGYTFGSGTRLTVV.

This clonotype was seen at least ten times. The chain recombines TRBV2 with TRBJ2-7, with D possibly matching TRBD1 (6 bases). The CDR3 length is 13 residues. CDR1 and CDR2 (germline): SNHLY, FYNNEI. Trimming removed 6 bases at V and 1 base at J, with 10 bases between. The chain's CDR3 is CASSVGQSYEQYF. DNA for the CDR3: TGTGCCAGCAGCGTAGGACAGTCCTACGAGCAGTACTTC.

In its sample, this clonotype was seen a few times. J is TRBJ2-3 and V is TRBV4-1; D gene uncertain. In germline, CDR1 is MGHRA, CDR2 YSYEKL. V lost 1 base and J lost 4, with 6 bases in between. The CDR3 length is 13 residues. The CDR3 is CASSQGIADTQYF. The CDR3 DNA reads TGCGCCAGCAGCCAAGGGATCGCAGATACGCAGTATTTT.

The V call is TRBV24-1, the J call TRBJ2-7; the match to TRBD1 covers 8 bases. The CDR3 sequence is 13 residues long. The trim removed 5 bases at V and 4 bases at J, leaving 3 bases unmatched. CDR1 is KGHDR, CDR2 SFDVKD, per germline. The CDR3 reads CATSATGDYEQYF. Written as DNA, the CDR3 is TGTGCCACCAGTGCGACAGGGGATTACGAGCAGTACTTC.

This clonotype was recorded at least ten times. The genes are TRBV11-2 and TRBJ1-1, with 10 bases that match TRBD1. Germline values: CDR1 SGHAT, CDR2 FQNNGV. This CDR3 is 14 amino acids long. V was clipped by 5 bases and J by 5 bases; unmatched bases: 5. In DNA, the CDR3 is TGTGCCAGCAGCCCTGACAGGGGGCTTACTGAAGCTTTCTTT. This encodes CASSPDRGLTEAFF. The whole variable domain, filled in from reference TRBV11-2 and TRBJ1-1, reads EAGVAQSPRYKIIEKRQSVAFWCNPISGHATLYWYQQILGQGPKLLIQFQNNGVVDDSQLPKDRFSAERLKGVDSTLKIQPAKLEDSAVYLCASSPDRGLTEAFFGQGTRLTVV.

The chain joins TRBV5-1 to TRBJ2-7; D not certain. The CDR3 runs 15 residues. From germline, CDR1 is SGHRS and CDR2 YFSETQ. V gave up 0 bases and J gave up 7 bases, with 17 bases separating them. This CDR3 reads CASSLDGVPGLEQYF. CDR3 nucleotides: TGCGCCAGCAGCTTGGACGGCGTTCCTGGCCTAGAGCAGTACTTC.

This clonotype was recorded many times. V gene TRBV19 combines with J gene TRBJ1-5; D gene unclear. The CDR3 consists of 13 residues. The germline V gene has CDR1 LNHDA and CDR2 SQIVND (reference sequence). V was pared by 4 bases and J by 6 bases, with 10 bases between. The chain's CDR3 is CASSSSVGQPQHF. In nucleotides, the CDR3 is TGTGCCAGTAGTAGCTCGGTGGGTCAGCCCCAGCATTTT.

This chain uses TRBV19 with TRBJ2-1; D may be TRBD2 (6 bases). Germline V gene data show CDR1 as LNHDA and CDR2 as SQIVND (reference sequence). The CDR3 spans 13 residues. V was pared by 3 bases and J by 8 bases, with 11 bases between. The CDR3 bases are TGTGCCAGTAGTATGTGGAGGGTGGATGAGCAGTTCTTC. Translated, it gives CASSMWRVDEQFF. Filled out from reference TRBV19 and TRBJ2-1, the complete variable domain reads DGGITQSPKYLFRKEGQNVTLSCEQNLNHDAMYWYRQDPGQGLRLIYYSQIVNDFQKGDIAEGYSVSREKKESFPLTVTSAQKNPTAFYLCASSMWRVDEQFFGPGTRLTVL.